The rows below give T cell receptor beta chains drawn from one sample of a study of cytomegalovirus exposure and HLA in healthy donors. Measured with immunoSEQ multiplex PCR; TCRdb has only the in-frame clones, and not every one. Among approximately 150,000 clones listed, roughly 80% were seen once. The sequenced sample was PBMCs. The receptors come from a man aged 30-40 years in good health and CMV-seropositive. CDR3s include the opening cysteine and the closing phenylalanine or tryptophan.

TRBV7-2	CASSAVAEGYNEQFF
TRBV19	CASSIAAGGIYEQYF
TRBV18	CASSPASGGYNEQFF
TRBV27	CASRGGNSGQPQHF
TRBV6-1	CASIAGGVRNTEAFF
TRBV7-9	CASSLARQTANYGYTF
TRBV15	CATSRDRQITGELFF
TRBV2	CASSEAGLAGYNEQFF
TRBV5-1	CASSSSAGRRGYNEQFF
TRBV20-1	CSASGQGTAFF
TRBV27	CASSTYRDYEQYF
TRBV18	CASSPLGGSDTQYF
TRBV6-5	CASSQTGARGYTF
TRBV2	CASREFSGANVLTF
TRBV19	CASSISLQETQYF
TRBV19	CASSFGPNQPQHF
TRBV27	CASSPLMAGELETQYF
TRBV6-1	CASSDQGGLDQYF
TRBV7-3	CASSCNWTSGNPPTYEQYF
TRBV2	CASSPQGGLGGGEQFF
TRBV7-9	CSSSPQSGLGPNTEAFF
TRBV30	CAWSVRRSGKNIQYF
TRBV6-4	CASTIFTGHRFYEQYF
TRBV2	CASRAGTGASTDTQYF
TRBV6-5	CASSDGLNGYTF
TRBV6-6	CASSYSGLEAFF
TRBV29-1	CSAMRVGNTIYF
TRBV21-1	CASSTISGIPYEQYF
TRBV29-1	CSVVVRDRGYGYTF
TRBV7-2	CASSQSYGGFGEAFF
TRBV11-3	CASSPFWLAGRDTQYF
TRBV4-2	CASSETAYYEQYF
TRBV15	CATSRDIGGSGNTIYF
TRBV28	CASSFQGARRYGYTF
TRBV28	CASTPAGDEQFF
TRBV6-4	CASSARQGAYNEQFF
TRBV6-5	CASSYRGAYEQYF
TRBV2	CASRGDSSYNEQFF
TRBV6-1	CASNGGTDAYEQYF
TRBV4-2	CASSLGQPQNTEAFF
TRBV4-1	CASSQEGSGYQPQHF
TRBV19	CASTRGQGADQRNTEAFF
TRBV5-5	CASSTSGTLKNTEAFF